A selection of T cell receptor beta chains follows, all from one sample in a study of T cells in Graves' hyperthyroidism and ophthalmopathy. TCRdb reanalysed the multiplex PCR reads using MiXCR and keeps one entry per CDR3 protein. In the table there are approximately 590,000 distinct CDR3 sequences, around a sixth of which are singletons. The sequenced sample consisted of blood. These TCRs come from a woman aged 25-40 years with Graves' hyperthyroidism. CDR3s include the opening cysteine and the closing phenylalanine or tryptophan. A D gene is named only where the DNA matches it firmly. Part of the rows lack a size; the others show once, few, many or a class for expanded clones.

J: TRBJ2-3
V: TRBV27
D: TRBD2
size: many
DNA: TGTGCCAGCAGTCTGCCGGGACTAGCGGGCACAGATACGCAGTATTTT
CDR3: CASSLPGLAGTDTQYF

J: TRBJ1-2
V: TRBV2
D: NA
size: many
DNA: TGTGCCAGCAGTGTTACAGGGAACGGCTACACCTTC
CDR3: CASSVTGNGYTF

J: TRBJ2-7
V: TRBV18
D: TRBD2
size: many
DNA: TGTGCCAGCTCACCAGGGCTAGCGGAGTACGAGCAGTACTTC
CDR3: CASSPGLAEYEQYF

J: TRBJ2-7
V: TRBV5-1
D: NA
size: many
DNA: TGCGCCAGCACCTCGTCCCGGGACGGGACCTACGAGCAGTACTTC
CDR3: CASTSSRDGTYEQYF

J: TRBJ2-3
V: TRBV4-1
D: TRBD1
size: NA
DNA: TGCGCCAGCAGCCAATTCGACAGGGGGAGCACAGATACGCAGTATTTT
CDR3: CASSQFDRGSTDTQYF

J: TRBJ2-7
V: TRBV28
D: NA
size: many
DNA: TGTGCCAGCAGTCCTAGGCCCAGGAGACAGTACTTC
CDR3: CASSPRPRRQYF

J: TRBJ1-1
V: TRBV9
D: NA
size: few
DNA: TGTGCCAGCAGCGCCCCGGGACTCGAGGAGGGCACTGAAGCTTTCTTT
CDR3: CASSAPGLEEGTEAFF

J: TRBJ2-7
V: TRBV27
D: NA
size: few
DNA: TGTGCCAGCAGTCTCACCTCCGGGTCGCACTACGAGCAGTACTTC
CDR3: CASSLTSGSHYEQYF

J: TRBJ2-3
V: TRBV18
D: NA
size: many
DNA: TGTGCCAGCTCACCACGACACAGCACAGATACGCAGTATTTT
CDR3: CASSPRHSTDTQYF

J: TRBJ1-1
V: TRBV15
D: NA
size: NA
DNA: TGTGCCACCAGCAATAGGCAAAACACTGAAGCTTTCTTT
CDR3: CATSNRQNTEAFF

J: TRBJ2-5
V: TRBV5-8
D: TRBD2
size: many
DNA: TGTGCCAGCAGCCCGCGACTAGCGGGACAAGAGACCCAGTACTTC
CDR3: CASSPRLAGQETQYF